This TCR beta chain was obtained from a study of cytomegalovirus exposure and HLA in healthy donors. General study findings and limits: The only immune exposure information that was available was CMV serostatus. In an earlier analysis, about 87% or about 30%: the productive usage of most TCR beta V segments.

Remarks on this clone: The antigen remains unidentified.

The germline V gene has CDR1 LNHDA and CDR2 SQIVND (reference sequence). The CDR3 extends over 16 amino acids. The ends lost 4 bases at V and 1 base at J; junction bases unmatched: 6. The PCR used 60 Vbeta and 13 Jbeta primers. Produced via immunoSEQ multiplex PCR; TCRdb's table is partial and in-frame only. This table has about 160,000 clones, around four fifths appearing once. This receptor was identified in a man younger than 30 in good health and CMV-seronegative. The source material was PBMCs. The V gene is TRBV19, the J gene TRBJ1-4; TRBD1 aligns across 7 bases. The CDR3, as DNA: TGTGCCAGTAGTAGATGGGACAGAAGAACTAATGAAAAACTGTTTTTT. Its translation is CASSRWDRRTNEKLFF.